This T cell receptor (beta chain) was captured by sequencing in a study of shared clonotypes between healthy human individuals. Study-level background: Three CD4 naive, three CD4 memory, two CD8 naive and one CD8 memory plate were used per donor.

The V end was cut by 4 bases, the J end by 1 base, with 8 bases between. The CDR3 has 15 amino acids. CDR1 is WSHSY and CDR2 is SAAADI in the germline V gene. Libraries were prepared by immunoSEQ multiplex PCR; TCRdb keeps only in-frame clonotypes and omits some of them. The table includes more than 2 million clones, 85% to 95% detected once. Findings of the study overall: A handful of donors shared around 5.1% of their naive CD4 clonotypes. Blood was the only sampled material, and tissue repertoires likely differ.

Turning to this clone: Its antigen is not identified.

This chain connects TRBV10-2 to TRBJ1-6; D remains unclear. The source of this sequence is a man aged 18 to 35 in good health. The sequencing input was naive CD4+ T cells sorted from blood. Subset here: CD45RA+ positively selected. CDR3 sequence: CASSVGVSYNSPLHF. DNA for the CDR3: TGCGCCAGCAGTGTAGGAGTTTCCTATAATTCACCCCTCCACTTT.